This is a list of T cell receptor beta chains from one sample in a study of PD-L1 blockade in urothelial cancer. Assay: immunoSEQ multiplex PCR; the TCRdb copy retains only in-frame clones and omits some. The repertoire holds just under 30,000 clones, with approximately 86% as singletons. The material was PBMCs, obtained around atezolizumab (anti-PD-L1) treatment. The receptors were gathered from a man between 50 and 59 years old with urothelial cancer. The CDR3 runs from the conserved cysteine through the conserved F or W. Expanded clones get a size class; other rows say once, few or many, or leave the size out.

j_gene,abundance,v_gene,CDR3aa
TRBJ2-1,NA,TRBV30,CAWSPSNEQFF
TRBJ2-7,NA,TRBV5-1,CASSLGQAPYEQYF
TRBJ1-5,NA,TRBV7-2,CASTLRGGNQPQHF
TRBJ1-1,few,TRBV12-5,CASGSRQGGGSMNTEAFF
TRBJ1-5,NA,TRBV30,CAWTPDSHNQPQHF
TRBJ2-1,NA,TRBV9,CASSGTSGGANEQFF
TRBJ2-1,NA,TRBV13,CASSSRDKVSYNEQFF
TRBJ2-3,NA,TRBV28,CASSQGLEFFTDTQYF
TRBJ2-7,NA,TRBV10-1,CASSPGQGQFYEQYF
TRBJ1-2,once,TRBV9,CASSLSPGQGAYGYTF
TRBJ2-7,NA,TRBV6-1,CASNRDPDITYEQYF
TRBJ1-5,NA,TRBV7-8,CASSSGQGGNQPQHF
TRBJ2-3,NA,TRBV5-8,CASSLVRQYPDTQYF
TRBJ2-1,NA,TRBV10-1,CASSELAGGVEQFF
TRBJ2-5,NA,TRBV5-1,CASSLGTSGIQETQYF
TRBJ2-5,NA,TRBV5-1,CASRTSMQETQYF
TRBJ2-2,once,TRBV11-2,CASSGSRVNTGELFF
TRBJ1-6,once,TRBV2,CASNPMETVNSPLHF
TRBJ2-5,NA,TRBV6-5,CASGLKPSYKETQYF
TRBJ2-7,NA,TRBV14,CASSGTTFYEQYF
TRBJ2-3,NA,TRBV9,CASSVDPGLAVRDTQYF
TRBJ1-6,few,TRBV25-1,CASSALQGYSPLHF
TRBJ1-5,NA,TRBV13,CASSLGQGVFQPQHF
TRBJ1-1,NA,TRBV11-1,CASSGRQGRDTEAFF
TRBJ2-3,NA,TRBV7-9,CASSRDWASTDTQYF
TRBJ1-1,NA,TRBV5-1,CASTLPGGGTEAFF
TRBJ2-1,NA,TRBV6-1,CASSFSGADNEQFF
TRBJ2-3,NA,TRBV5-5,CASNLLGGTDTQYF
TRBJ2-5,NA,TRBV9,CASSAGLAGGGQETQYF
TRBJ2-1,NA,TRBV4-3,CASSQERDSYNEQFF
TRBJ1-1,few,TRBV4-3,CASSQDWFEPGTEAFF
TRBJ2-6,NA,TRBV19,CASSWGQNSGANVLTF
TRBJ1-6,few,TRBV6-5,CASSYFSGLDSPLHF
TRBJ2-1,NA,TRBV6-1,CASRGLANLYNEQFF
TRBJ1-2,NA,TRBV19,CASSIIGRNRGLGYTF
TRBJ1-2,NA,TRBV5-6,CASSQNREGASVGYTF
TRBJ2-1,NA,TRBV7-2,CASSSSGNEQFF
TRBJ2-5,NA,TRBV11-2,CASSPRQGLYQETQYF
TRBJ2-5,NA,TRBV15,CATSRGASGQETQYF
TRBJ2-3,NA,TRBV6-4,CASSEGGAADTQYF
TRBJ2-1,NA,TRBV21-1,CASSPWEYMNEQFF
TRBJ2-3,NA,TRBV10-2,CASSESGLAGGDTQYF
TRBJ2-5,NA,TRBV19,CASMAVGRGRQETQYF
TRBJ1-6,NA,TRBV30,CAWSEGANSPLHF
TRBJ1-2,NA,TRBV9,CASSARDGYTF
TRBJ1-4,NA,TRBV7-2,CASSPATGGTATNEKLFF
TRBJ1-2,once,TRBV20-1,CSARDRGGYTF
TRBJ2-1,NA,TRBV5-1,CASRGGTGSPLPATGRVYNEQFF
TRBJ2-5,NA,TRBV30,CAWSRTSGYQETQYF
TRBJ2-1,NA,TRBV5-1,CASSADRVSEQFF
TRBJ2-5,NA,TRBV9,CASSVTGLAGFSEETQYF
TRBJ2-7,once,TRBV27,CASSNDRGLTYEQYF
TRBJ2-7,NA,TRBV7-8,CASSPIKGLSYEQYF
TRBJ2-1,NA,TRBV13,CASSSAGREYNEQFF
TRBJ2-7,NA,TRBV15,CATSRSTGSNEQYF
TRBJ2-7,NA,TRBV18,CASSSGQGLYEQYF